This T cell receptor (beta chain) emerged from a study of T-cell memory formation after mild COVID-19 (dated by TCRdb to the early 2020s). Turning to the overall study: TCR sequence clusters from the two donors were largely donor specific. The cohort comprised two young, previously healthy adult volunteers, one female and one male. T-cell clones expanding and contracting after mild COVID-19 in a couple of donors were tracked by longitudinal TCRalpha and TCRbeta repertoire sequencing. Study-wide findings and limitations: The second-wave clones that peaked on day 37 were not confirmed to be SARS-CoV-2 specific. Only a couple of mild cases were covered by the study, and larger cohorts that include severe cases with pre-infection samples were considered necessary. The detection of some responding clones in pre-infection memory suggests that pre-existing cross-reactive memory T cells joined the SARS-CoV-2 response. Clones contracting from day 15 to 85 had balanced CD4/CD8 phenotypes, while a second wave expanding from day 15 to 37 was biased towards CD4+. Contracting CD4+ clones appeared mostly in the CM and EM memory subsets, whereas CD8+ clones were enriched in EMRA.

From a lookup of the germline V gene, CDR1 and CDR2 are SGHTA and FQGNSA. There are 15 amino acids in the CDR3, from cysteine to phenylalanine inclusive. Only the CDR3 DNA stays, 45 bases, in frame from base 1. The germline V and J ends show losses of 1 base and 6 bases respectively, and no gene match explains 6 bases of the junction. In its sample, this clonotype was seen a few times. Its binding antigen is unknown. No much larger clone is present one base from it, and per-base qualities are unavailable. Ficoll-Paque density gradient centrifugation was used to isolate PBMCs. The sequencing machine was an Illumina NovaSeq 6000. TCRalpha and TCRbeta cDNA libraries were built by 5'RACE with constant-segment primers, adding sample barcodes and unique molecular identifiers. Trizol reagent was used to extract RNA from every sample. The libraries were amplified in two PCR steps, and the second step added a second sample barcode and Illumina TruSeq adapters. Libraries were sequenced on an Illumina NovaSeq with 2 x 150 bp paired-end reads. The authors' pipeline ran thus. Demultiplexing of reads and collapsing into UMI-guided consensus sequences were performed with migec v1.2.7. Using mixcr v2.1.11, UMI consensuses were aligned to TRA and TRB V and J templates and then assembled into clonotypes. A clonotype was counted as expanded or contracted only if both edgeR and NoisET called the change significant, with noise models trained on biological replicates. edgeR calls used a false discovery rate-adjusted p below 0.01 and a log2 fold-change threshold of 1. PCA with hierarchical clustering of max-normalized trajectories of the 1000 most abundant clonotypes was used as exploratory dynamics analysis. Each responding clone was given a CD4 or CD8 phenotype based on the CD4+ and CD8+ repertoires, which had been sequenced separately. Clones were called with MiXCR by TCRdb after fastp trimmed the public reads at Q25, and only in-frame beta chains were retained. Each entry is one CDR3 protein sequence, shown with its most common DNA and genes. Clone size and V and J calls follow TCRdb, not the original study. Present in this sample are fewer than 200,000 distinct CDR3 sequences, around a fifth of which were seen just once. 23% of the sample belongs to the ten largest clones.

Sequenced material: PBMCs or a T cell subset sorted from them (not recorded which). The rearranged segments are TRBV7-2 and TRBJ2-3, and 8 bases in between align with TRBD2. This receptor was taken from an adult woman who had mild COVID-19 (a few samples of this study predate the infection). The sample titles of this study are shuffled in the database, so cell type and time point are left out; the donor was told from shared clones. The DNA is as follows: TGTGCCAGCAGCTTAGTTGGGACTAGTGATGATACGCAGTATTTT. Translation gives CASSLVGTSDDTQYF.